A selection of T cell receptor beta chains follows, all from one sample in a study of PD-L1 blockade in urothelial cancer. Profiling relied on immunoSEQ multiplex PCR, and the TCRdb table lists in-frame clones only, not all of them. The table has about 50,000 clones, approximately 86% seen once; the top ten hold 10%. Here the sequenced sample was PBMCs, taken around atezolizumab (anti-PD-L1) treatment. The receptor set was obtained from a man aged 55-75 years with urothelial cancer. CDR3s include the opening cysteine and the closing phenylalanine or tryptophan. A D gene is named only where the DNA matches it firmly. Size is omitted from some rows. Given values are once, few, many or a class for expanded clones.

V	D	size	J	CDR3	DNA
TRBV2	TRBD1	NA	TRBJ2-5	CASSPGTVRRETQYF	TGTGCCAGCAGCCCCGGGACAGTGAGGAGGGAGACCCAGTACTTC
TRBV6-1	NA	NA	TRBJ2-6	CASSEHSGSGANVLTF	TGTGCCAGCAGTGAACATTCCGGGTCTGGGGCCAACGTCCTGACTTTC
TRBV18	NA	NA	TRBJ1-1	CASSPVPRGGMNTEAFF	TGTGCCAGCTCACCCGTCCCCAGGGGTGGGATGAACACTGAAGCTTTCTTT
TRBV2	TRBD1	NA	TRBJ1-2	CASSVPDRTGGYTF	TGTGCCAGCAGTGTTCCGGACAGGACCGGGGGCTACACCTTC
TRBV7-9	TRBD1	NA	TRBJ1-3	CASSLRTPTGGDGNTIYF	TGTGCCAGCAGTCTAAGAACCCCAACAGGGGGCGACGGAAACACCATATATTTT
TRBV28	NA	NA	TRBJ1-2	CASIKQGNYGYTF	TGTGCCAGCATCAAACAGGGTAACTATGGCTACACCTTC
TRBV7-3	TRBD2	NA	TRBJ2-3	CASSLTGLASDTQYF	TGTGCCAGCAGCTTGACGGGACTAGCATCAGATACGCAGTATTTT
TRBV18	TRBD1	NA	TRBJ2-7	CASSLDRAKGYEQYF	TGTGCCAGCTCACTGGACAGGGCCAAAGGCTACGAGCAGTACTTC
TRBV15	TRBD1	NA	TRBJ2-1	CATPQGVYYNEQFF	TGTGCCACCCCCCAGGGGGTTTACTACAATGAGCAGTTCTTC
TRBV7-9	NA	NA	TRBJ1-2	CASTLGTNYGYTF	TGTGCCAGCACCCTGGGCACTAACTATGGCTACACCTTC
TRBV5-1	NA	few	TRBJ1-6	CASSLEVAGPDSPLHF	TGCGCCAGCAGCTTGGAGGTCGCAGGCCCCGATTCACCCCTCCACTTT
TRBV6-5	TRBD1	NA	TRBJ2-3	CASSYSGTGVGDTQYF	TGTGCCAGCAGTTACTCCGGGACAGGGGTAGGAGATACGCAGTATTTT
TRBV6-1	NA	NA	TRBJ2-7	CASSTTGTYEQYF	TGTGCCAGCAGTACTACAGGGACCTACGAGCAGTACTTC
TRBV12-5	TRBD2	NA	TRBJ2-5	CASGLVLAGGNQGETQYF	TGTGCTAGTGGTTTGGTACTAGCGGGGGGTAACCAGGGGGAGACCCAGTACTTC
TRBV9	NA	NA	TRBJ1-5	CASSAQVNQPQHF	TGTGCCAGCAGCGCGCAGGTAAATCAGCCCCAGCATTTT
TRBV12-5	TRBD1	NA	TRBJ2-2	CASGLRGQGYTGELFF	TGTGCTAGTGGTTTAAGGGGACAGGGATACACCGGGGAGCTGTTTTTT
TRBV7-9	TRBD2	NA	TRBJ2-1	CASSPGGAGHNEQFF	TGTGCCAGCAGCCCGGGGGGGGCGGGGCACAATGAGCAGTTCTTC
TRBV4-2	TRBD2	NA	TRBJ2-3	CASSQDTLTSGGANTQYF	TGTGCCAGCAGCCAAGATACCCTGACTAGCGGGGGGGCGAATACGCAGTATTTT
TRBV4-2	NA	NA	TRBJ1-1	CASSLKPTSTEAFF	TGTGCCAGCAGTCTAAAGCCAACGTCGACTGAAGCTTTCTTT
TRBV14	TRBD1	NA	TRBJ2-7	CASSQRTGSSYEQYF	TGTGCCAGCAGCCAGCGGACAGGGAGCTCCTACGAGCAGTACTTC
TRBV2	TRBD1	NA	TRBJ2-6	CASSENIPWDRTGNSGANVLTF	TGTGCCAGCAGTGAAAATATCCCCTGGGATAGGACAGGGAACTCTGGGGCCAACGTCCTGACTTTC
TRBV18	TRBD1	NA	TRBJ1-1	CASSSGQGASGTEAFF	TGTGCCAGCTCATCGGGACAGGGGGCAAGTGGCACTGAAGCTTTCTTT
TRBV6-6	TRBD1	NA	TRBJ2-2	CASTVDRDTGELFF	TGTGCCAGCACCGTAGACAGGGACACCGGGGAGCTGTTTTTT
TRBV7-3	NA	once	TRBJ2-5	CASSPLGTGRETQYF	TGTGCCAGCAGCCCCCTGGGAACGGGGAGGGAGACCCAGTACTTC
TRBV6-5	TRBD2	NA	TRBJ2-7	CASSYFRGGYEQYF	TGTGCCAGCAGTTACTTTCGGGGGGGCTACGAGCAGTACTTC
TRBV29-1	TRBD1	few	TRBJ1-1	CSATTGGSDTEAFF	TGCAGCGCTACGACAGGGGGAAGTGACACTGAAGCTTTCTTT
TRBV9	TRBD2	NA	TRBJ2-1	CASSAGTSGGHEQFF	TGTGCCAGCAGCGCCGGGACTAGCGGGGGACATGAGCAGTTCTTC
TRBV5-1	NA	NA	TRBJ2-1	CASSLGGVDLDEQFF	TGCGCCAGCAGCTTAGGCGGGGTGGACTTGGATGAGCAGTTCTTC
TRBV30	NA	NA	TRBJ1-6	CACPTGVGSPLHF	TGTGCCTGCCCGACCGGGGTCGGGTCACCCCTCCACTTT
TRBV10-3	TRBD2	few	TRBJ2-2	CAISASGGVNTGELFF	TGTGCCATCAGTGCTAGCGGGGGGGTGAACACCGGGGAGCTGTTTTTT
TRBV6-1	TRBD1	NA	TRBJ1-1	CASRTGDLTEAFF	TGTGCCAGCCGGACAGGGGATCTCACTGAAGCTTTCTTT
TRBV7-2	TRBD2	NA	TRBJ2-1	CASSLQGGRYNEQFF	TGTGCCAGCAGCTTACAGGGAGGGCGGTACAATGAGCAGTTCTTC
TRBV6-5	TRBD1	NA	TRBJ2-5	CASSYSMRTGAETQYF	TGTGCCAGCAGTTACTCGATGAGGACAGGGGCCGAGACCCAGTACTTC
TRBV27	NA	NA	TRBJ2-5	CASSLNRERGTQYF	TGTGCCAGCAGTTTAAACAGGGAGAGGGGGACCCAGTACTTC
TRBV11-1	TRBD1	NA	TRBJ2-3	CASSFQGVRTDTQYF	TGTGCCAGCAGCTTTCAGGGGGTTAGGACAGATACGCAGTATTTT
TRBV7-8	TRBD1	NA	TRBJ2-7	CASSLQGRGTYEQYF	TGTGCCAGCAGCCTACAGGGGAGAGGGACCTACGAGCAGTACTTC
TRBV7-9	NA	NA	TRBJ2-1	CASSFQGSDEQFF	TGTGCCAGCAGCTTCCAGGGGTCGGATGAGCAGTTCTTC
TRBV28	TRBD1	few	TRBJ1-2	CASSITGALNYGYTF	TGTGCCAGCAGTATCACAGGGGCTCTTAACTATGGCTACACCTTC
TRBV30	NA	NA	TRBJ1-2	CAWSVSGQRGYTF	TGTGCCTGGAGTGTATCGGGACAACGAGGCTACACCTTC
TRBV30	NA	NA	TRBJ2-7	CAWMQGTSFAYEQYF	TGTGCCTGGATGCAGGGTACCTCCTTCGCCTACGAGCAGTACTTC
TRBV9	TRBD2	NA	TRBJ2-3	CASSAPRSGGPDTQYF	TGTGCCAGCAGCGCCCCCCGGTCGGGGGGGCCTGATACGCAGTATTTT
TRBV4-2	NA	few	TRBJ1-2	CASRGAGVTYGYTF	TGTGCCAGCAGAGGGGCAGGGGTTACCTATGGCTACACCTTC
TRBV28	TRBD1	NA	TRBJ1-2	CASSFEAGGGGYTF	TGTGCCAGCAGTTTCGAGGCAGGGGGCGGTGGCTACACCTTC
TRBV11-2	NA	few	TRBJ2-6	CASSLDRGANVLTF	TGTGCCAGCAGCCTAGATCGGGGGGCCAACGTCCTGACTTTC
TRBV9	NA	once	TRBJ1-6	CASRGQVGGNSPLHF	TGTGCCAGCAGGGGGCAAGTAGGAGGGAATTCACCCCTCCACTTT
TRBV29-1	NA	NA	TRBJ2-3	CSVAQAGTPDTQYF	TGCAGCGTTGCCCAGGCAGGAACCCCAGATACGCAGTATTTT